This T cell receptor (beta chain) emerged from a study of post-analysis software for immune sequencing data. Study details: Relapsing-remitting, secondary progressive and progressive-relapsing forms made up the multiple sclerosis disease courses.

Regarding the study as a whole: Significantly lower normalized Chao1 diversity was found in patients with multiple sclerosis relative to controls. Roughly five TRBV segments appeared more often in patients than in controls, and TRBV5-6, TRBV5-1 and TRBV20-1 were among these. Under F measure analysis, samples from one preparation batch co-clustered strongly.

Remarks on this clonotype: Its specificity is not known.

Germline CDR1 reads SGHRS; CDR2 reads YFSETQ. The CDR3 is made up of 12 amino acids. Trimming took off 1 base at V and 7 bases at J, with 7 bases between the two ends. Presence of unique molecular identifiers characterized the TCR beta cDNA libraries. With roughly 0.95 to 11 million T cells as the source, 400,000 to 550,000 cDNA molecules resulted. TCRdb independently ran MiXCR on the PCR reads; one entry per CDR3 protein. The repertoire holds hundreds of thousands of distinct CDR3 sequences, roughly 46% seen once, with roughly an eighth in the top ten. The chain has TRBV5-1 and TRBJ2-3, with D unclear. The receptor was isolated from a girl between 10 and 17 years old with multiple sclerosis. The sample consisted of blood. The CDR3 nucleotides read TGCGCCAGCAGCTTGAGACTGAATACGCAGTATTTT. It is translated as CASSLRLNTQYF. Looking up the rest from reference TRBV5-1 and TRBJ2-3 gives the full variable domain: KAGVTQTPRYLIKTRGQQVTLSCSPISGHRSVSWYQQTPGQGLQFLFEYFSETQRNKGNFPGRFSGRQFSNSRSEMNVSTLELGDSALYLCASSLRLNTQYFGPGTRLTVL.